This TCR beta chain was sequenced for a study of blood T cell repertoires in COVID-19 (dated by TCRdb to 2020 to 2021). For the study in its entirety: Collaborator samples came from the United States, Italy and Spain and covered acute and convalescent phases of COVID-19. The prospective study material was composed of cDNA or gDNA derived from T cells, B-cell-depleted T cells, or PBMCs. Deeply sampled blood TCRbeta repertoires from subjects exposed to, actively infected with, or recovered from COVID-19 were included in the dataset. The repertoires were released in a freely available public database intended as a resource for research on the immune response to SARS-CoV-2. The samples were drawn from the first 160 participants of the ongoing ImmuneRACE study and from 950 to 1,500 subjects provided by 6 global collaborators. Nearly every sample came with metadata listing a de-identified subject ID, COVID-19 status, age in years and sex. Where HLA class I and class II types were available, the types were taken from metadata supplied by the sample provider, not from assay-based typing. Results the study describes overall, beyond this receptor: The amount of clinical and demographic metadata varied by source and participant and was provided uncurated.

Another Seattle source contributed samples from volunteer blood donors who had recovered from COVID-19. Each collaborating institution followed its own protocols to collect whole blood in K2EDTA tubes. For TCRbeta analysis, collaborators shipped samples as frozen whole blood, isolated PBMCs, or DNA extracted from either of those sample types. Inclusive of the bounding cysteine and phenylalanine, the CDR3 is 14 residues long. CDR3 DNA is the only sequence kept; it has 42 bases, read in frame from the first base. CDR1 and CDR2 are drawn from the germline V gene: SGHVS, FNYEAQ. V is cut by 5 bases and J by 6 bases, and the space between the germline ends is 13 bases. TCRbeta CDR3 regions were amplified from genomic DNA using the immunoSEQ Assay, a bias-controlled multiplex PCR. In the source study's methods: The number of nucleated cells in each sample was estimated by amplification of reference gene primers within the assay. To quantify the absolute abundance of each unique TCRbeta CDR3 rearrangement, sequence reads were collapsed and filtered. Productive Simpson clonality was computed per sample as the square root of Simpson's diversity index over productive rearrangements. TCRdb re-hosts the immuneACCESS table, in-frame sequences only. Its copies lack some clones; in the studies checked, an unresolved V gene accounts for under half of them, and the cause for the rest is not known. The V and J calls and clone size are taken from that table; D and trimming were inferred from the DNA. This sample has a few hundred thousand clones in its table, and over 65% of those were observed once. The top ten clones comprise 4.6% of the sample.

Concerning this clone: It lacks a known antigen. Qualities for individual bases were not recorded, and no much larger clone is one base off.

Source material: peripheral blood. The receptor's source is a man aged 55-75 years who had recovered from COVID-19. The rearrangement combines TRBV7-6 with TRBJ1-4; the D gene is perhaps TRBD1, on 5 matching bases. The CDR3 here reads CASSNRGGDEKLFF. Here is the DNA: TGTGCCAGCAGCAACCGGGGGGGGGATGAAAAACTGTTTTTT.